This record concerns one T cell receptor (beta chain) sequence. This could be a read error, since a much larger clone is one nucleotide away. Starting material of 450 to 500 ng total RNA yielded TCR beta cDNA via a constant-region primer. What produced the TCR beta libraries was three nested multiplex PCR rounds using slightly modified ARM-PCR. A C-beta reverse primer and TRBV1-TRBV30 forward primers served in each of the first two PCR rounds, at roughly 10 cycles apiece. TCRdb reprocessed the multiplex PCR reads with MiXCR, giving one entry per CDR3 protein. This sample yields 300,000 to 400,000 distinct CDR3 sequences, of which around three fifths are seen a single time; more than 8.5% belongs to the top ten. The data are from a study of tumor-infiltrating lymphocytes in primary liver carcinoma. At the level of the study: Tumors were stage T1-T3 N0M0, roughly 4.2 to 11 cm across.

This CDR3 region has 16 residues. Germline values: CDR1 LGHNA, CDR2 YNFKEQ. Germline DNA was also extracted, and blood RNA was taken from unsorted whole blood. The chain couples TRBV4-2 to TRBJ1-2, with D possibly being TRBD1 (6 bases). Sample: peripheral blood. The source of this sequence is a man between 35 and 55 years old with primary liver carcinoma and hepatitis B virus infection. DNA of the CDR3: TGTGTCAGCAGCCAAGATTTAGGGGGAACTTACTATGGCTACACCTTC. Its translation is CVSSQDLGGTYYGYTF.